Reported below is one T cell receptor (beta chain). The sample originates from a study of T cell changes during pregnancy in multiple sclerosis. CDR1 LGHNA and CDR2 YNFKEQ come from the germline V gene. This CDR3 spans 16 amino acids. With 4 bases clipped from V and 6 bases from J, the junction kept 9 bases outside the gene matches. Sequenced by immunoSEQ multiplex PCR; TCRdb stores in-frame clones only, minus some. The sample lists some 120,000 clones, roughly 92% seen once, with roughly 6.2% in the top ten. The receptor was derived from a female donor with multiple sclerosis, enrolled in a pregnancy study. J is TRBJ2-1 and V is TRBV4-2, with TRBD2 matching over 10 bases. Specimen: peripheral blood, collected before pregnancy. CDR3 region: CASSRDLAGEVNEQFF. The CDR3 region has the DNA TGTGCCAGCAGCCGCGATCTAGCGGGAGAGGTCAATGAGCAGTTCTTC.